This T cell receptor (beta chain) was sequenced in a study of T cell responses to AZD1222 COVID-19 vaccine. Data came from immunoSEQ multiplex PCR; TCRdb stores just in-frame clones and leaves some out. The data hold just under 75,000 clones, with about three quarters observed a single time. Germline lookup yields CDR1 LNHDA and CDR2 SQIVND (reference sequence). The CDR3 is 14 amino acids. The V end was cut by 5 bases, the J end by 2 bases, with 11 bases between. The sequencing here drew on peripheral blood, taken 28 days after the second AZD1222 dose. The chain couples TRBV19 to TRBJ2-3; a weak D match, TRBD1 (6 bases). This sequence originates from an adult who received the AZD1222 COVID-19 vaccine. In DNA, the CDR3 is TGTGCCAGTAGTCCCCGGACAGACACAGATACGCAGTATTTT. This gives the protein CASSPRTDTDTQYF.